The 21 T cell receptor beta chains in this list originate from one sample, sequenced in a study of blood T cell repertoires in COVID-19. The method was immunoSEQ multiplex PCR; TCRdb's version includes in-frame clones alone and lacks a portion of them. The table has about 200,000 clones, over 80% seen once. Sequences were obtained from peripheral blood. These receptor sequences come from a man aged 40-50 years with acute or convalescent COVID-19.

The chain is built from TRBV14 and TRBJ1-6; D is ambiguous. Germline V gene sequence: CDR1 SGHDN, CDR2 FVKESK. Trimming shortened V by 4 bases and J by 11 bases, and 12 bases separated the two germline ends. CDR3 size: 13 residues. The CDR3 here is CASSRQTGAPLHF. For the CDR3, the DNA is TGTGCCAGCAGCCGCCAAACGGGTGCACCCCTCCACTTT.

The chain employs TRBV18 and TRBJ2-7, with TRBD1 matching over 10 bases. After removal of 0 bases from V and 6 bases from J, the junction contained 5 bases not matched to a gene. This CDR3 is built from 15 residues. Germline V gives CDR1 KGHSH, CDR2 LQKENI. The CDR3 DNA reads TGTGCCAGCTCACCACCAGCGGGACAGGGGTTCGAGCAGTACTTC. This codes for CASSPPAGQGFEQYF.

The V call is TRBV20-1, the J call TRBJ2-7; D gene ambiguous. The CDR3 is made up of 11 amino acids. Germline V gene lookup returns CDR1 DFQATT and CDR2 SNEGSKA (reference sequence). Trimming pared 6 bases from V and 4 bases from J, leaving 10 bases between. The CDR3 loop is CSAPVAYEQYF. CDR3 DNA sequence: TGCAGTGCCCCGGTCGCTTACGAGCAGTACTTC.

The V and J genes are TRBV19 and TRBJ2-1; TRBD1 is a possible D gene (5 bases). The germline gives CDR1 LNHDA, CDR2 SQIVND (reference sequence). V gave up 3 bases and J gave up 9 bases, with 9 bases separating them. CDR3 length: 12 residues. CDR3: CASSMARGEQFF. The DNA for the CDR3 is TGTGCCAGTAGTATGGCTAGGGGTGAGCAGTTCTTC.

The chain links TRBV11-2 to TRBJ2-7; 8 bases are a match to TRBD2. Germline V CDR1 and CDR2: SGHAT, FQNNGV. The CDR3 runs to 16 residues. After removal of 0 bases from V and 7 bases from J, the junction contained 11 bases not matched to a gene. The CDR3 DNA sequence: TGTGCCAGCAGCTTAGATCGGGCGGGAGGAATGGAAGAGCAGTACTTC. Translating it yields CASSLDRAGGMEEQYF.

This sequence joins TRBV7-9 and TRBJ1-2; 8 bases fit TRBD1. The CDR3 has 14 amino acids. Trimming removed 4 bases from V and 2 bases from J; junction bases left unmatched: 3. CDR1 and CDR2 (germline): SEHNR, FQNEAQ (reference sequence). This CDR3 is CASSSGQGNYGYTF. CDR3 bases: TGTGCCAGCAGCTCTGGACAGGGAAACTATGGCTACACCTTC.

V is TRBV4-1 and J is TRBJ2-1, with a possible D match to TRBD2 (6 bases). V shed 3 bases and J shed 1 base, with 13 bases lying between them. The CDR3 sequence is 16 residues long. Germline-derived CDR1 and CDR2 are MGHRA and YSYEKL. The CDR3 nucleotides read TGCGCCAGCAGCCAGGCTAGCGTCCGATCCTACAATGAGCAGTTCTTC. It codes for CASSQASVRSYNEQFF.

The CDR3: CASSLRQDPYEQYF. The CDR3 bases are TGCGCCAGCAGCTTAAGACAGGACCCCTACGAGCAGTACTTC. The V and J genes are TRBV5-1 and TRBJ2-7; tentatively, D is TRBD1 (6 bases). CDR1 and CDR2 (germline): SGHRS, YFSETQ. This CDR3 is 14 amino acids long. V was trimmed by 2 bases and J by 2 bases, leaving 11 bases between them.

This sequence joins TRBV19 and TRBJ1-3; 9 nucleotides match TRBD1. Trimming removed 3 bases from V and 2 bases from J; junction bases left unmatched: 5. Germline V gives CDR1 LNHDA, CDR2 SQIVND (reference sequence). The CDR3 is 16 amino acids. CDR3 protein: CASSIPRQGAGNTIYF. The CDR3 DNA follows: TGTGCCAGTAGTATCCCTCGACAGGGGGCTGGAAACACCATATATTTT.

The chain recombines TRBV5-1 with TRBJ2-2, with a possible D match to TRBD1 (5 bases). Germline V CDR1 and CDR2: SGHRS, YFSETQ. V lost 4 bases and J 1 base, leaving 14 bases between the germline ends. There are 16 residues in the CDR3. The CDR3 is CASSRLQGLNTGELFF. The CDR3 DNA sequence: TGCGCCAGCAGCCGGCTTCAGGGTTTGAACACCGGGGAGCTGTTTTTT.

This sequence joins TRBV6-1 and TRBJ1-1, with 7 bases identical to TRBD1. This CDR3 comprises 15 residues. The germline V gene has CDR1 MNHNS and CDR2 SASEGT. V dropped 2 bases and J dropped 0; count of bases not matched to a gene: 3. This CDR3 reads CASSEMGQLNTEAFF. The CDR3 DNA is TGTGCCAGCAGTGAAATGGGACAGTTGAACACTGAAGCTTTCTTT.

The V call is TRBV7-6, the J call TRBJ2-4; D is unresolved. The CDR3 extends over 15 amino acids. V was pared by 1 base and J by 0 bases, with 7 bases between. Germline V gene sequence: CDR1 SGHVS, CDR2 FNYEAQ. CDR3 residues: CASSLGAGAKNIQYF. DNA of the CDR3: TGTGCCAGCAGCTTAGGGGCTGGAGCCAAAAACATTCAGTACTTC.

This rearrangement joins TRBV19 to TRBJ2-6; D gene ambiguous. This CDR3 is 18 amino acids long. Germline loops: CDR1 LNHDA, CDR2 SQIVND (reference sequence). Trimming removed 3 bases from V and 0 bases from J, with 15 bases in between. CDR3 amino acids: CASSIRGGSLSGANVLTF. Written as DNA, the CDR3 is TGTGCCAGTAGTATCCGCGGCGGAAGCCTCTCTGGGGCCAACGTCCTGACTTTC.

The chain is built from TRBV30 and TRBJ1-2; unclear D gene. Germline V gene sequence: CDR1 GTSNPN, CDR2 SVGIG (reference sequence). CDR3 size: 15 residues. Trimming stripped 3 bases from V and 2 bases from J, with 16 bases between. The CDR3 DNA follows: TGTGCCTGGAGAGCTGACCGCCTCGGGAACTATGGCTACACCTTC. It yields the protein CAWRADRLGNYGYTF.

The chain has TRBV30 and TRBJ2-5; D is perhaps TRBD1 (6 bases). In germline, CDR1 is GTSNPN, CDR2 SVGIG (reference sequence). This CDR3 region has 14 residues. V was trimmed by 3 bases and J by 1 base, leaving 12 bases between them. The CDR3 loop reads CAWSHGQTQETQYF. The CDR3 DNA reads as TGTGCCTGGAGCCACGGACAGACCCAAGAGACCCAGTACTTC.

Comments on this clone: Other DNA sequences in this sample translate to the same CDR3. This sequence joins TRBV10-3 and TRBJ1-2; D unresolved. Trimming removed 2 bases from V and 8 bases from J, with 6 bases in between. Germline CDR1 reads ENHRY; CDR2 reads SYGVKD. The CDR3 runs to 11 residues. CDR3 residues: CAISEGEGYTF. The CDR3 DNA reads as TGTGCCATCAGTGAGGGTGAGGGCTACACCTTC.

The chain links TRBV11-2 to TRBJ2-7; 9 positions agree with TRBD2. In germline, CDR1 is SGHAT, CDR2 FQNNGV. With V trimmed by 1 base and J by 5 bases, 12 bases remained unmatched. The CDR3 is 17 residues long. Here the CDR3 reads CASSLVGPIAGVNEQYF. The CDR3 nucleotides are TGTGCCAGCAGCTTAGTAGGTCCGATAGCGGGAGTCAACGAGCAGTACTTC.

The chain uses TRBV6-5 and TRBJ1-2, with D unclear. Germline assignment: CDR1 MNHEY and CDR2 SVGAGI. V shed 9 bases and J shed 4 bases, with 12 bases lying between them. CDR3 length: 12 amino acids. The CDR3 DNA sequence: TGTGCCAGTACCAGCGGCAGCTATGGCTACACCTTC. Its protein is CASTSGSYGYTF.

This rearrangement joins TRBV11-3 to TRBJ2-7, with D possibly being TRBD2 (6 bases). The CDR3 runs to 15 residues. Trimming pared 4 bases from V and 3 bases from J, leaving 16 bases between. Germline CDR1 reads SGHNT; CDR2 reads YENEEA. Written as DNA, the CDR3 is TGTGCCAGCAGCTCAGGGACTCCGGGACGCTACGAGCAGTACTTC. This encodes CASSSGTPGRYEQYF.

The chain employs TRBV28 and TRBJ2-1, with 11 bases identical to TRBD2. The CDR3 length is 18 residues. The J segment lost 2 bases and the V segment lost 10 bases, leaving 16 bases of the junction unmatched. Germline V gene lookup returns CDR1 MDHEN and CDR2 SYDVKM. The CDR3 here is CATLGRLAGRRTYNEQFF. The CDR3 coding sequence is TGTGCCACCTTGGGTAGACTAGCGGGAAGGCGGACCTACAATGAGCAGTTCTTC. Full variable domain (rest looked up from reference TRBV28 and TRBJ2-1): DVKVTQSSRYLVKRTGEKVFLECVQDMDHENMFWYRQDPGLGLRLIYFSYDVKMKEKGDIPEGYSVSREKKERFSLILESASTNQTSMYLCATLGRLAGRRTYNEQFFGPGTRLTVL.

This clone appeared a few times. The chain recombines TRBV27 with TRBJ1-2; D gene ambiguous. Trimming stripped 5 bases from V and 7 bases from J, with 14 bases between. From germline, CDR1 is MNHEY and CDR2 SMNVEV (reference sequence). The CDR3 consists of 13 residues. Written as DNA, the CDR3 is TGTGCCAGCAGTCCTCGACACGTTCCTGGCTACACCTTC. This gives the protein CASSPRHVPGYTF.